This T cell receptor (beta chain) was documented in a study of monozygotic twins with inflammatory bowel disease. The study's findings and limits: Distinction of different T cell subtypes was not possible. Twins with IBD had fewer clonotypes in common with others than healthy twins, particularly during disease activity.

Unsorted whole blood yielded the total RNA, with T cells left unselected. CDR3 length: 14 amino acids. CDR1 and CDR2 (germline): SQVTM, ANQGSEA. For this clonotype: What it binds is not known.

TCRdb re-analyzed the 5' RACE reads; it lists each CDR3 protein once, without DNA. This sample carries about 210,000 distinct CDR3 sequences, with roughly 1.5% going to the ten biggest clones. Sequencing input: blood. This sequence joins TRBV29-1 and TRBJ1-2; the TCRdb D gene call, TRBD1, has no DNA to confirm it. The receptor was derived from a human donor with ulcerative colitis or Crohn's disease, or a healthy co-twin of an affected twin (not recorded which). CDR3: CSVFPGGIDYGYTF.